Each of the 21 T cell receptor beta chains below was sequenced from the same sample in a study of T cell repertoires in cytomegalovirus infection. Antigens of these TCRs are unknown. MiXCR, applied by TCRdb to the reads, yields one record per CDR3 protein. Among 100,000 to 150,000 distinct CDR3 sequences listed, 20% to 30% were seen once. The sequenced sample consisted of PBMCs, sequenced either directly or after in vitro stimulation (not recorded which). These receptors all stem from a human donor in good health (CMV status not recorded). Some clones in this sample may be carry-over from other donors' samples.

This clonotype occurred a few times. The rearrangement links TRBV5-4 to TRBJ2-1, with 11 nucleotides matching TRBD2. From germline, CDR1 is SGHNT and CDR2 YYREEE (reference sequence). Trimming at V came to 0 bases and at J to 9 bases, leaving 8 bases not matched to a gene. The CDR3 has 16 amino acids. CDR3: CASSLALAGGGGEQFF. The CDR3 DNA follows: TGTGCCAGCAGCTTGGCGCTAGCGGGAGGTGGGGGTGAGCAGTTCTTC.

This rearrangement joins TRBV28 to TRBJ1-2, with 8 bases fitting TRBD1. The CDR3 has 12 amino acids. Losses at the gene ends were 8 bases for V and 6 bases for J; bases not matched to a gene: 5. Germline V gene data show CDR1 as MDHEN and CDR2 as SYDVKM. DNA for the CDR3: TGTGCCAGCCTGACAGGGGCCAATGGCTACACCTTC. Translated, it gives CASLTGANGYTF.

There are a few counts of this clonotype. The chain joins TRBV5-6 to TRBJ1-3, with TRBD1 as a possible D gene (5 bases). Germline V lookup: CDR1 SGHDT, CDR2 YYEEEE. Trimming took off 7 bases at V and 0 bases at J, with 11 bases between the two ends. The CDR3 sequence is 14 residues long. CDR3 protein: CASRGRASGNTIYF. The CDR3 region has the DNA TGTGCCAGCCGGGGCAGAGCCTCTGGAAACACCATATATTTT.

This clonotype has only a few counts. This rearrangement joins TRBV28 to TRBJ1-2; no clear D. The V gene's germline CDR1 is MDHEN and CDR2 SYDVKM. Trimming stripped 4 bases from V and 2 bases from J, with 8 bases between. The CDR3 covers 13 residues. This CDR3 is CASSSQANYGYTF. CDR3 in DNA: TGTGCCAGCAGTTCACAAGCAAACTATGGCTACACCTTC.

The chain is built from TRBV13 and TRBJ2-2; possible D gene TRBD1, 5 bases. The CDR3 spans 12 residues. Trimming removed 6 bases at V and 4 bases at J, with 6 bases between. CDR1 and CDR2 from the germline V gene are PRHDT and FYEKMQ (reference sequence). This CDR3 reads CASSGATGELFF. The CDR3 DNA is TGTGCCAGCAGTGGGGCCACCGGGGAGCTGTTTTTT.

This clonotype has only a few counts. This chain links TRBV4-3 with TRBJ2-3; no firm D call. Germline V gene sequence: CDR1 LGHNA, CDR2 YSLEER. The CDR3 runs to 15 residues. The ends were cut back, 4 bases at V and 2 bases at J, with 13 bases in the middle. CDR3 sequence reads: CASSPDSVNTDTQYF. As DNA, the CDR3 is TGCGCCAGCAGCCCAGACTCCGTGAACACAGATACGCAGTATTTT.

This rearrangement joins TRBV19 to TRBJ2-3; 10 bases align to TRBD2. Trimming cost V 5 bases and J 8 bases; bases outside gene matches: 4. The CDR3 runs 13 residues. Germline values: CDR1 LNHDA, CDR2 SQIVND (reference sequence). This CDR3 reads CASSLAGVATQYF. CDR3 DNA: TGTGCCAGTAGTCTAGCGGGAGTTGCTACGCAGTATTTT.

CDR3 residues: CASSRTPTSFPDTQYF. The CDR3 bases are TGTGCCAGCAGTCGGACACCGACTAGTTTTCCAGATACGCAGTATTTT. The chain couples TRBV6-1 to TRBJ2-3; possibly TRBD2 for D (6 bases). Trimming removed 5 bases at V and 4 bases at J, with 19 bases between. This CDR3 comprises 16 residues. Germline CDR1 MNHNS, CDR2 SASEGT.

This chain uses TRBV11-2 with TRBJ2-7, with 8 nucleotides matching TRBD2. CDR1 is SGHAT and CDR2 is FQNNGV in the germline V gene. After removal of 2 bases from V and 5 bases from J, the junction contained 11 bases not matched to a gene. CDR3 length equals 16 residues. The CDR3 coding sequence is TGTGCCAGCAGCTTAATGGAGGTAGCGGGGAATAACGAGCAGTACGTC. Its protein product is CASSLMEVAGNNEQYV.

This rearrangement joins TRBV4-3 to TRBJ2-7; TRBD2 agrees at 11 bases. Germline values: CDR1 LGHNA, CDR2 YSLEER. This CDR3 is built from 15 residues. Trimming cost V 5 bases and J 2 bases; bases outside gene matches: 5. The CDR3 DNA follows: TGCGCCAGCAGCTTACGACTAGCGGGAACCTACGAGCAGTACTTC. Translating gives CASSLRLAGTYEQYF.

The chain recombines TRBV28 with TRBJ2-1; 12 nucleotides agree with TRBD1. The junction had 4 bases not matched to a gene; V was cut back by 6 bases and J by 1 base. The germline V gene has CDR1 MDHEN and CDR2 SYDVKM. This CDR3 comprises 16 residues. This CDR3 is CASRGDRGHSYNEQFF. Written as DNA, the CDR3 is TGTGCCAGCAGGGGGGACAGGGGGCATTCCTACAATGAGCAGTTCTTC.

This clonotype was seen a few times. V is TRBV12-3 or TRBV12-4 and J is TRBJ1-2; the D gene is possibly TRBD1 (6 bases). V gave up 5 bases and J gave up 5 bases, with 24 bases separating them. This CDR3 spans 17 amino acids. The CDR3 loop reads CASSKDTWTERIYGYTF. CDR3 bases: TGTGCCAGCAGTAAGGACACGTGGACAGAAAGGATTTATGGCTACACCTTC.

J is TRBJ1-5 and V is TRBV12-3 or TRBV12-4; maybe TRBD1 (5 bases). Trimming pared 1 base from V and 7 bases from J, leaving 14 bases between. This CDR3 has 15 residues. The CDR3 loop is CASSLDGVGGQPQHF. The CDR3 bases are TGTGCCAGCAGTTTAGATGGTGTGGGGGGGCAGCCCCAGCATTTT.

In its sample, this clonotype was seen a few times. The chain employs TRBV28 and TRBJ1-2, with 10 positions matching TRBD1. The CDR3 is 15 amino acids. Trimming removed 1 base from V and 3 bases from J; junction bases left unmatched: 2. CDR1 MDHEN and CDR2 SYDVKM come from the germline V gene. The CDR3 reads CASSLLGTGDYGYTF. In DNA, the CDR3 is TGTGCCAGCAGTTTATTAGGGACAGGGGACTATGGCTACACCTTC.

The V call is TRBV9, the J call TRBJ2-3; D assignment may be TRBD1 or TRBD2 (6 bases each). Trimming removed 0 bases from V and 2 bases from J, with 16 bases in between. Germline CDR1 reads SGDLS; CDR2 reads YYNGEE. The CDR3 extends over 17 amino acids. The CDR3 bases are TGTGCCAGCAGCGTAGCCGAAATAGGGGGGTCCACAGATACGCAGTATTTT. Translating it yields CASSVAEIGGSTDTQYF.

A few counts support this clonotype. This sequence joins TRBV6-5 and TRBJ1-1; no firm D call. This CDR3 is built from 13 residues. V was trimmed by 0 bases and J by 8 bases, leaving 10 bases between them. Germline loops: CDR1 MNHEY, CDR2 SVGAGI. DNA for the CDR3: TGTGCCAGCAGTTACTCGGTGGGAGGGGAAGCTTTCTTT. It translates to CASSYSVGGEAFF.

The rearrangement links TRBV7-9 to TRBJ1-2; TRBD1 agrees at 9 bases. V was pared by 5 bases and J by 6 bases, with 13 bases of the junction left unmatched. In germline, CDR1 is SEHNR, CDR2 FQNEAQ (reference sequence). CDR3 length: 16 residues. The CDR3 sequence is CASSRNTGGAVDGYTF. DNA of the CDR3: TGTGCCAGCAGCCGAAATACAGGGGGCGCCGTCGATGGCTACACCTTC.

This clonotype was detected a few times. J is TRBJ1-3 and V is TRBV28; D possibly corresponds to TRBD1 (6 bases). Per germline, CDR1 MDHEN and CDR2 SYDVKM. Trimming removed 5 bases from V and 2 bases from J, with 10 bases in between. CDR3 length: 14 residues. CDR3 sequence: CASSLRDTGNTIYF. In DNA form, the CDR3 reads TGTGCCAGCAGTCTTAGGGACACTGGAAACACCATATATTTT.

The chain carries TRBV19 and TRBJ1-2, with D unclear. Per the germline V gene, CDR1 is LNHDA and CDR2 is SQIVND (reference sequence). The CDR3 is 17 amino acids. V was shortened by 4 bases and J by 3 bases, with 21 bases between the two germline ends. CDR3 region: CASSTNPGPAFHYGYTF. In nucleotides, the CDR3 is TGTGCCAGTAGTACGAATCCCGGGCCAGCCTTCCACTATGGCTACACCTTC.

The chain recombines TRBV15 with TRBJ1-2; a weak D match, TRBD1 (5 bases). The CDR3 runs to 12 residues. Germline CDR1 LNHNV, CDR2 YYDKDF (reference sequence). Deletions cut 3 bases from V and 5 bases from J, with 7 bases between. The CDR3 loop reads CATSREGYGYTF. In nucleotides, the CDR3 is TGTGCCACCAGCAGGGAGGGGTATGGCTACACCTTC.

The chain has TRBV6-2 or TRBV6-3 and TRBJ2-2; D remains unclear. Germline-derived CDR1 and CDR2 are MNHEY and SVGEGT. The CDR3 runs to 13 residues. Trimming took 0 bases from V and 6 from J, leaving 5 bases between them. In DNA, the CDR3 is TGTGCCAGCAGTTACTCCTGGGCCGGGGAGCTGTTTTTT. Amino acids: CASSYSWAGELFF.